This T cell receptor (beta chain) was profiled in a study of T-cell memory formation after mild COVID-19. For the study at large: Largely, TCR clusters stayed within a single donor. Whole-study findings and limits: Contracting clones localized mainly to CM and EM when CD4+ and mainly to EMRA when CD8+. Certain responding clones were present in pre-infection memory, suggesting participation of cross-reactive memory.

TCRdb processed the 5' RACE reads anew with MiXCR; each CDR3 protein has one entry. The sample has some 340,000 distinct CDR3 sequences, 10% to 15% seen once; the top ten hold about a fifth. Trimming took 6 bases from V and 1 from J, leaving 15 bases between them. This CDR3 spans 15 amino acids. Points on this clonotype: Its specificity is unknown.

The specimen sequenced was PBMCs or a T cell subset sorted from them (not recorded which). The TCR originated in a man younger than 30 who had mild COVID-19 (a few samples of this study predate the infection). Cell type and time point are not known. The chain joins TRBV12-3 or TRBV12-4 to TRBJ1-2; D perhaps matches TRBD1 (5 bases). The CDR3 here is CASSPLRDYNYGYTF. The CDR3 DNA reads TGTGCCAGCAGCCCCTTGAGGGACTATAACTATGGCTACACCTTC.